This TCR beta chain came from a study of cytomegalovirus exposure and HLA in healthy donors. The PCR employed 60 Vbeta primers together with 13 Jbeta primers. Some clones are missing from TCRdb's copy, which holds only in-frame ones; the method was immunoSEQ multiplex PCR. The data contain 150,000 or so clones, about 74% of them singletons. Germline V gene lookup returns CDR1 SGDLS and CDR2 YYNGEE. This CDR3 contains 17 residues. V gave up 0 bases and J gave up 8 bases; unmatched junction bases: 13. This clone occurred once. The sequenced material came from PBMCs. This chain joins TRBV9 and TRBJ2-1; TRBD2 agrees at 8 bases. This TCR was recovered from a male donor in good health and CMV-seronegative. This CDR3 reads CASSVEMGLERGHEQFF. The CDR3 bases are TGTGCCAGCAGCGTAGAAATGGGACTAGAAAGAGGGCATGAGCAGTTCTTC.